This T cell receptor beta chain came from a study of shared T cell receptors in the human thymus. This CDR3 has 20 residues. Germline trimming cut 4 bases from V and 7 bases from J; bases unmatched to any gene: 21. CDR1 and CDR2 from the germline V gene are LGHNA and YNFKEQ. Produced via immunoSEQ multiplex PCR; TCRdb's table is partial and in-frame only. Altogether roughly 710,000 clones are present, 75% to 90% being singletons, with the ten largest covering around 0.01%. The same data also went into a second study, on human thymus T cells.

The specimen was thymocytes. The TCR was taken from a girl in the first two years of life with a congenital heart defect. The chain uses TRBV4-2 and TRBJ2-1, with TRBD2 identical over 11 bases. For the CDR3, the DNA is TGTGCCAGCAGCCCCCGGCTTCCTAGGGGTACTAGCGGGGGCAAGAATGAGCAGTTCTTC. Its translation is CASSPRLPRGTSGGKNEQFF.